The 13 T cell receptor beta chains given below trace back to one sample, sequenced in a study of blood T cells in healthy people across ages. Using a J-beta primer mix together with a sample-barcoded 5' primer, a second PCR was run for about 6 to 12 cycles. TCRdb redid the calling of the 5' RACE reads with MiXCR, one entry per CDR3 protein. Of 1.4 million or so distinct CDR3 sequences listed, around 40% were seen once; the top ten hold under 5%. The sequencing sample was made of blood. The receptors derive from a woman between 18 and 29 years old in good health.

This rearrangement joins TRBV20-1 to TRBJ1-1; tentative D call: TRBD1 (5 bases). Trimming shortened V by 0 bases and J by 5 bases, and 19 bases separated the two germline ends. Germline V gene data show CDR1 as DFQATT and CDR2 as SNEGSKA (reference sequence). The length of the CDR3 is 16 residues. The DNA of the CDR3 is TGCAGTGCTAGAGAGGCGGTTTGGGCAGGGCGGACTGAAGCTTTCTTT. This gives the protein CSAREAVWAGRTEAFF.

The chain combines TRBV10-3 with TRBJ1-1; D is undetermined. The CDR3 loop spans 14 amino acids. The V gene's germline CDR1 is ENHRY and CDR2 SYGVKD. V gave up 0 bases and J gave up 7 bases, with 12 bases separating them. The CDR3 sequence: CAISESRLESEAFF. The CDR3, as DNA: TGTGCCATCAGTGAGTCAAGACTGGAAAGTGAAGCTTTCTTT.

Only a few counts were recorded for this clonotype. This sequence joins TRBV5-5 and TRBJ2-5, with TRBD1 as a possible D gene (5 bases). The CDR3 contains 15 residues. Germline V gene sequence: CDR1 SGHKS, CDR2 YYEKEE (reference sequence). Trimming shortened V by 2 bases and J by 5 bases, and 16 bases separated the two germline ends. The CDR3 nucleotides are TGTGCCAGCAGCTTACAGGTCCTCTTTGGGGAGACCCAGTACTTC. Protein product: CASSLQVLFGETQYF.

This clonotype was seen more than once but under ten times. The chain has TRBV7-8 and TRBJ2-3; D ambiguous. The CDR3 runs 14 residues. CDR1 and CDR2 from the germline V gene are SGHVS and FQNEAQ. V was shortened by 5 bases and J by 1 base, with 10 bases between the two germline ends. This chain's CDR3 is CASSHGVGTDTQYF. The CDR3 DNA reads TGTGCCAGCAGCCACGGAGTTGGCACAGATACGCAGTATTTT.

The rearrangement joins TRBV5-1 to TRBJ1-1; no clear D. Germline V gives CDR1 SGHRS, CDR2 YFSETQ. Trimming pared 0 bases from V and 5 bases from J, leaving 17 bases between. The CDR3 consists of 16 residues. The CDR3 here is CASSLGNSPRGTEAFF. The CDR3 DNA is TGCGCCAGCAGCTTGGGGAACAGTCCCCGAGGGACTGAAGCTTTCTTT.

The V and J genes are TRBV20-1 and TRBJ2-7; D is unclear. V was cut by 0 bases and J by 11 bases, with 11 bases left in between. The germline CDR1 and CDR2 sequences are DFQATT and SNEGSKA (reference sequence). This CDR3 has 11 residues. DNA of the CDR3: TGCAGTGCTAGAGATATCCAAGGAGAGTACTTC. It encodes CSARDIQGEYF.

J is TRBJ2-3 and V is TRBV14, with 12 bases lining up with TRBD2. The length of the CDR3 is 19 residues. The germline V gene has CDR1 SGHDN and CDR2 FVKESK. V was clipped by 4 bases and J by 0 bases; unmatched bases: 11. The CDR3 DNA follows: TGTGCCAGCAGCCTTCGAGGACTAGCGGGGAATACTAGCACAGATACGCAGTATTTT. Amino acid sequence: CASSLRGLAGNTSTDTQYF.

The CDR3 protein is CSALGWGQSSGNTIYF. The DNA for the CDR3 is TGCAGTGCCCTGGGCTGGGGCCAGAGCTCTGGAAACACCATATATTTT. This sequence joins TRBV20-1 and TRBJ1-3; tentatively, D is TRBD1 (5 bases). Looked up from germline, CDR1 is DFQATT and CDR2 is SNEGSKA (reference sequence). This CDR3 region has 16 residues. V lost 6 bases and J lost 0, with 18 bases in between.

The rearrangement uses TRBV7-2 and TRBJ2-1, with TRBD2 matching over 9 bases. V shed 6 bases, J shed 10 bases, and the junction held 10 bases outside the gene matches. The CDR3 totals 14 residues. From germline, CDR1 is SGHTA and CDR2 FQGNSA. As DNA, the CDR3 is TGTGCCAGCAGTCCCGGGACTAGCCGGATGGAGCAGTTCTTC. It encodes CASSPGTSRMEQFF. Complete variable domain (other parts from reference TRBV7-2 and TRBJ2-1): GAGVSQSPSNKVTEKGKDVELRCDPISGHTALYWYRQSLGQGLEFLIYFQGNSAPDKSGLPSDRFSAERTGGSVSTLTIQRTQQEDSAVYLCASSPGTSRMEQFFGPGTRLTVL.

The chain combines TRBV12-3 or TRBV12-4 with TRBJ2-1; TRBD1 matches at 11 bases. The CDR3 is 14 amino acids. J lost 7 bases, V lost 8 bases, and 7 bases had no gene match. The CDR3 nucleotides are TGTGCCAGCTGGACAGGGGGCGCGGGGAATGAGCAGTTCTTC. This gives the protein CASWTGGAGNEQFF.

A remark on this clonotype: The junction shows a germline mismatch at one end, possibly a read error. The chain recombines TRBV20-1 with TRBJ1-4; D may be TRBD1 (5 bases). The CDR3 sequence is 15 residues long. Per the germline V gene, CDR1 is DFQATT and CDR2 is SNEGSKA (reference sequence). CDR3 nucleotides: TGCAGTGCTGGACTTGCGGGACGGCTTTATGAAAAACCGTTTTTT. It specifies CSAGLAGRLYEKPFF.

The DNA for the CDR3 is TGCAGCGTTGTCTCGGCGGACAATGAGCAGTTCTTC. This encodes CSVVSADNEQFF. The chain carries TRBV29-1 and TRBJ2-1; D remains unclear. The germline V and J ends were trimmed by 4 bases and 5 bases, with 9 bases remaining between them. From germline, CDR1 is SQVTM and CDR2 ANQGSEA. There are 12 residues in the CDR3.

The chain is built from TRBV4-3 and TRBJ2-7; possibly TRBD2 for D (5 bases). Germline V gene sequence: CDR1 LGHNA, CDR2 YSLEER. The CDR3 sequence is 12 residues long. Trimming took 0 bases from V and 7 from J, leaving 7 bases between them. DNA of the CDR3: TGCGCCAGCAGCCAAGATTCGGGAGAGCAGTACTTC. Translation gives CASSQDSGEQYF.